Sequencing of this TCR beta chain was carried out in a study of metastatic and nonmetastatic thyroid tumors. This clone came up many times. Every patient underwent thyroid surgery untreated. TCRdb re-analyzed the PCR reads using MiXCR. The data show about 85,000 clones, less than 10% seen once. Sequences were obtained from blood. This TCR derives from a female donor with papillary thyroid cancer or a benign thyroid nodule (not recorded which). Some clones in this sample may be carry-over from other donors' samples.

The CDR3: CASSRYNEQFF. The DNA of the CDR3 is TGTGCCAGCAGCCGATACAATGAGCAGTTCTTC. The J gene is TRBJ2-1, the V gene TRBV3-1; D remains unclear. Germline CDR1 and CDR2: LGHDT and YNNKEL (reference sequence). The CDR3 has 11 residues. Trimming left V 4 bases short and J 4 bases short, with 2 bases between.